A selection of T cell receptor beta chains follows, all from one sample in a study of PD-L1 blockade in urothelial cancer. Clones were read by immunoSEQ multiplex PCR, and TCRdb kept only the in-frame ones, dropping some. The sample lists about 35,000 clones, 36% occurring once. Sequenced here: tumor tissue, sampled before atezolizumab (anti-PD-L1) treatment. These receptors were obtained from a man in his 60s with urothelial cancer. The CDR3 runs from the conserved cysteine through the conserved F or W. Each record gives: J gene, V gene, CDR3 protein.

>TRBJ2-3|TRBV9
CASSIRGHSTDTQYF
>TRBJ2-7|TRBV30
CAWTNLRPGQGHEQYF
>TRBJ2-2|TRBV11-3
CASSAREQGNQNTGELFF
>TRBJ2-5|TRBV29-1
CSVDGGAKETQYF
>TRBJ1-1|TRBV19
CASSIAGLNTEAFF
>TRBJ1-4|TRBV6-8
CASSVQDLNEKLFF
>TRBJ2-7|TRBV6-8
CASSYSAGGPYEQYF
>TRBJ2-2|TRBV6-1
CASSEGGTATGELFF
>TRBJ2-1|TRBV6-8
CASSYSSGSNRFF
>TRBJ2-1|TRBV28
CASSPTSGRRNEQFF
>TRBJ2-5|TRBV30
CAWSGPGRKTQYF
>TRBJ2-4|TRBV19
CASSGLAKNIQYF
>TRBJ2-2|TRBV19
CASSGPANTGELFF
>TRBJ2-1|TRBV19
CASSRTSGIINEQFF
>TRBJ1-5|TRBV19
CASSMVGDREPQHF
>TRBJ2-3|TRBV19
CASKASGDSDTQYF
>TRBJ1-6|TRBV6-8
CAITREQNSPLHF
>TRBJ2-3|TRBV10-2
CASSEDSTDTQYF
>TRBJ1-2|TRBV4-1
CASSQDPSGYGYTF